This TCR beta chain came from a study of regulatory T cells in long-lasting Graves disease. From germline, CDR1 is SGHTA and CDR2 FQGNSA. The CDR3 spans 15 residues. V was pared by 1 base and J by 1 base, with 5 bases between. Time point noted: newly diagnosed GD, antithyroid drugs for less than 3 months. TCR sequences were obtained from RNA taken from PBMCs. Arm-PCR with iRepertoire HTBI primers amplified the CDR3 regions for these TCR beta libraries. One entry per CDR3 protein, called by TCRdb with MiXCR from the multiplex PCR reads. The sample lists a few hundred thousand distinct CDR3 sequences, 12% occurring once. The same data also went into a second study, on T cells in Graves' hyperthyroidism and ophthalmopathy. In that study: The diagnostic basis comprised clinical symptoms, serum thyroxine and TRAb, thyroid ultrasound and orbital computed tomography.

This TCR was sampled from a woman aged 18-29 years with Graves disease. The J gene is TRBJ2-6, the V gene TRBV7-2; D is uncertain. The input for sequencing was peripheral blood mononuclear cells (PBMCs), taken at new diagnosis, from a patient treated with antithyroid drugs. CDR3 loop: CTSSLDGSGANVLTF. In DNA form, the CDR3 reads TGTACCAGCAGCTTAGACGGGTCTGGGGCCAACGTCCTGACTTTC. Using reference TRBV7-2 and TRBJ2-6 for the parts outside the CDR3, the full variable domain is GAGVSQSPSNKVTEKGKDVELRCDPISGHTALYWYRQSLGQGLEFLIYFQGNSAPDKSGLPSDRFSAERTGGSVSTLTIQRTQQEDSAVYLCTSSLDGSGANVLTFGAGSRLTVL.